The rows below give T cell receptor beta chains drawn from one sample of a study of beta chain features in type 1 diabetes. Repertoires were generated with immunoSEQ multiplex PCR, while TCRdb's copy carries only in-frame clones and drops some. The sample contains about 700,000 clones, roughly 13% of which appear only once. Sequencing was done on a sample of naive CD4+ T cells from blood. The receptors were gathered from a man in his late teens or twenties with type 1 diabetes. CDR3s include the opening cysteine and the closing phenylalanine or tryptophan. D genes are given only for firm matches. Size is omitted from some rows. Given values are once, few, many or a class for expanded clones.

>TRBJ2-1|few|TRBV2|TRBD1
TGTGCCAGCAGTGCCCAGGGGACAGGGGTCAACAATGAGCAGTTCTTC
CASSAQGTGVNNEQFF
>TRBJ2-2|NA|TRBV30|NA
TGTGCCTGGAGGGACTCCTTAAACACCGGGGAGCTGTTTTTT
CAWRDSLNTGELFF
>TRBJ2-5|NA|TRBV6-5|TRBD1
TGTGCCACCAACAGTTACCGGGACAGTCAAGAGACCCAGTACTTC
CATNSYRDSQETQYF
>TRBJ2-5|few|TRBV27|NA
TGTGCCAGCACGGACTTCAGGGAGACCCAGTACTTC
CASTDFRETQYF
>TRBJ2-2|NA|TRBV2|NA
TGTGCCAGCAGTGCCCGTATGACGGGACCGACGAACACCGGGGAGCTGTTTTTT
CASSARMTGPTNTGELFF
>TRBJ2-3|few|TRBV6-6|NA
TGTGCCAGCAGTTACTCGGCAGACCCCGATACGCAGTATTTT
CASSYSADPDTQYF
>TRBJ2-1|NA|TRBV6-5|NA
TGTGCCAGCAGTGCACAGTGGAGCTCCTACAATGAGCAGTTCTTC
CASSAQWSSYNEQFF
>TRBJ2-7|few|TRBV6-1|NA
TGTGCCTCGAACCCGGGACACCTTTTCTCCTACGAGCAGTACTTC
CASNPGHLFSYEQYF
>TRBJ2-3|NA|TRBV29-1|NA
TGCAGCGCCCGACCCATCACAGATACGCAGTATTTT
CSARPITDTQYF
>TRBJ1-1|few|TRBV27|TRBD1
TGTGCCAGCAGTTCCAGAGGGGGCAGGGGCACTGAAGCTTTCTTT
CASSSRGGRGTEAFF
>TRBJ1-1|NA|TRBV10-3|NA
TGTGCCATCAGCGGGGCGGAGAACACTGAAGCTTTCTTT
CAISGAENTEAFF
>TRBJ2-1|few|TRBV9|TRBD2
TGTGCCAGCAGCGTAGAAGTGGTTCTGGCGGGGGGTACCATGCAGTTCTTC
CASSVEVVLAGGTMQFF
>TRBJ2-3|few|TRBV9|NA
TGTGCCAGCAGCGTACGGGTTAGCGCTGCACCTAGCACAGATACGCAGTATTTT
CASSVRVSAAPSTDTQYF
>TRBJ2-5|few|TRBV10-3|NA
TGTGCCATCAGTGATGGAGGCCAAGAGACCCAGTACTTC
CAISDGGQETQYF
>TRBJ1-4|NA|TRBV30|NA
TGTGCCTGGAGTGTAGCGGACATCCGGGAAAAACTGTTTTTT
CAWSVADIREKLFF
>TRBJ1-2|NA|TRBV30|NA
TGTGCCTGGAGTGTAGGTGGGGGACCACCGGTTGGCGGCTACACCTTC
CAWSVGGGPPVGGYTF
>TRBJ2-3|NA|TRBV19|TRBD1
TGTGCCAGCGCAGATGAGGGACAGGGTACAGATACGCAGTATTTT
CASADEGQGTDTQYF
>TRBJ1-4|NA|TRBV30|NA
TGTGCCTGGACCCCCCCTAACAGGATGACTAATGAAAAACTGTTTTTT
CAWTPPNRMTNEKLFF
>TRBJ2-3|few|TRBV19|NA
TGTGCCTCAAGCAAATGGGCAGATACGCAGTATTTT
CASSKWADTQYF
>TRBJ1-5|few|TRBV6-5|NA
TGTGCCAGCAGTAAACAGGGTGAAGGCCAGCCCCAGCATTTT
CASSKQGEGQPQHF
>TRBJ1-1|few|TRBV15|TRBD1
TGTGCCACCAGCAGAGATGAAGGGACAGGGGGCTGTGAAGCTTTCTTT
CATSRDEGTGGCEAFF
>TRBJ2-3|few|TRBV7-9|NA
TGTGCCAGCAGCTTAGCGTTGAACAGGGCTAGCACAGATACGCAGTATTTT
CASSLALNRASTDTQYF
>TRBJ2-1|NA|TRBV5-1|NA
TGCGCCAGCAGCTTGGAAAGAGATCGGTTCTTC
CASSLERDRFF
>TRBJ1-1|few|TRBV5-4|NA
TGTGCCAGCAGCCCGTTGCTCGGAAACACTGAAGCTTTCTTT
CASSPLLGNTEAFF
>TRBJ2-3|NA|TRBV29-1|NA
TGCAGCGTTGAGCTTAGGGGCCCCACAGATACGCAGTATTTT
CSVELRGPTDTQYF
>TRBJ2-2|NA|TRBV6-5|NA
TGTGCCAGCAGTTACGGCCCAGGATCGAACACCGGGGAGCTGTTTTTT
CASSYGPGSNTGELFF
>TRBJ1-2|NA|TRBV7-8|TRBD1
TGTGCCAGCAGCTCACAGACAGGGGTTAACTATGGCTACACCTTC
CASSSQTGVNYGYTF
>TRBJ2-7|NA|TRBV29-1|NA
TGCAGCGTTGCCGGGCCTGACTACGAGCAGTACTTC
CSVAGPDYEQYF
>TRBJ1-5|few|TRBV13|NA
TGTGCCAGCAGCTTAGGGTTTATAGGGAACAATCAGCCCCAGCATTTT
CASSLGFIGNNQPQHF
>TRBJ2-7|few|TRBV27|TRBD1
TGTGCCAGCAGTTCCTACAGGGGAGACGAGCAGTACTTC
CASSSYRGDEQYF
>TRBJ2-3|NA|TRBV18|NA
TGTGCCAGCTCACCACAAGACGGCCTCACAGATACGCAGTATTTT
CASSPQDGLTDTQYF
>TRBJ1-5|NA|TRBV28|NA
TGTGCCAGCAGCCAAGGGCGTCAGCCCCAGCATTTT
CASSQGRQPQHF
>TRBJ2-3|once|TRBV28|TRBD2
TGTGCCAGCAGTGCACTAGCGGGAGCTCGCGGCACAGATACGCAGTATTTT
CASSALAGARGTDTQYF
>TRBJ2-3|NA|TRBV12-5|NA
TGTGCTAGTGGTTTAGGACTGGCCCCAGATACGCAGTATTTT
CASGLGLAPDTQYF
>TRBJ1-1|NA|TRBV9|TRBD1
TGTGCCAGCAGCGTAGGACAGGGAAGTATGAACACTGAAGCTTTCTTT
CASSVGQGSMNTEAFF
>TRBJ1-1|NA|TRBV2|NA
TGTGCCAGCATAAGATTGAACACTGAAGCTTTCTTT
CASIRLNTEAFF
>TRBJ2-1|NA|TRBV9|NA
TGTGCCAGCAGCGTAGAAGGGGGGCCCAGCTCCTACAATGAGCAGTTCTTC
CASSVEGGPSSYNEQFF
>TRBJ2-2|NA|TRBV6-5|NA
TGTGCCAGCAGTTACTCGATTCCTCCTGGGGAGCTGTTTTTT
CASSYSIPPGELFF
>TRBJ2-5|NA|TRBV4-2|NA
TGTGCCAGCAGCCAAGATACGGGGGGCGGAGAGACCCAGTACTTC
CASSQDTGGGETQYF
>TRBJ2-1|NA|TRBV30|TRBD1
TGTGCCTGGAGTCCCCGGACAGGGAGCTCCTACAATGAGCAGTTCTTC
CAWSPRTGSSYNEQFF
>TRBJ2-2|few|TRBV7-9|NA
TGTGCCAGCAGCTTAGGGTCAGTCACCGGGGAGCTGTTTTTT
CASSLGSVTGELFF
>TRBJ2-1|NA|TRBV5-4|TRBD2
TGTGCCAGCAGCTTAGGACTAGCGGGGGACCACTCCTACAATGAGCAGTTCTTC
CASSLGLAGDHSYNEQFF
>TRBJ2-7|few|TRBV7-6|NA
TGTGCCAGCAGCTTTTCGGGCAGGGGCTCCTACGAGCAGTACTTC
CASSFSGRGSYEQYF
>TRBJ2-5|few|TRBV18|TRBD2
TGTGCCAGCTCACCCACCTCTAGCGGGGGTTACCAAGAGACCCAGTACTTC
CASSPTSSGGYQETQYF
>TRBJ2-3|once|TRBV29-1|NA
TGCAGCGTTGGGGGCAGGGCTAGCACAGATACGCAGTATTTT
CSVGGRASTDTQYF
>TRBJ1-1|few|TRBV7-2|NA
TGTGCCAGCAGCTTAGAGGAGAACACTGAAGCTTTCTTT
CASSLEENTEAFF
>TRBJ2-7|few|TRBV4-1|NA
TGCGCCAGCAGCCAAGGATTAAGTACAGGGAGCTCCTACGAGCAGTACTTC
CASSQGLSTGSSYEQYF